The clone carrying this T cell receptor (beta chain) appeared many times. Libraries of TCR beta came from iRepertoire HTBI primers plus Arm-PCR of CDR3 regions. TCRdb reprocessed the multiplex PCR reads with MiXCR, giving one entry per CDR3 protein. The sample yields around 300,000 distinct CDR3 sequences, around a fifth seen once. Regarding time point: persistent/refractory GD, antithyroid drugs over 5 years with positive TRAb. Researchers made the TCR library from RNA that was extracted from PBMCs. The data were taken from a study of regulatory T cells in long-lasting Graves disease. V dropped 1 base and J dropped 9 bases, with 12 bases sitting between them. This CDR3 contains 13 residues. Looked up from germline, CDR1 is LGHDT and CDR2 is YNNKEL (reference sequence).

The chain uses TRBV3-1 and TRBJ2-5; D not resolved. The input for sequencing was peripheral blood mononuclear cells (PBMCs), taken when the disease was refractory, from a patient treated with antithyroid drugs. The sequence derives from a female donor with Graves disease. The CDR3 reads CASSQGGSFSQYF. CDR3 DNA: TGTGCCAGCAGCCAAGGGGGTAGCTTCTCCCAGTACTTC.